The T cell receptor (beta chain) under discussion was sequenced for a study of control samples from healthy donors and cancer patients (TCRdb year 2020). CDR1 and CDR2, per the germline V gene, are SGHRS and YFSETQ. The CDR3 covers 15 residues, taking in both the cysteine and the phenylalanine. Kept here is only the CDR3 DNA, which spans 45 bases and is read in frame from base 1. At the junction V is shortened by 0 bases and J by 6 bases, with 15 bases in between. Points on this clone: Its target antigen remains unknown. Base-call qualities are not available, and no considerably larger clone is one nucleotide away.

Libraries were made using the immunoSEQ multiplex PCR assay. TCRdb limited this immuneACCESS table to in-frame rearrangements with V and J called. A share of clones is missing; checked studies link under half to unresolved V genes, and the rest is unexplained. The sample table lists about 61,000 clones, 90% of them with a count of one. Clones ranked in the top ten supply almost 6% of the sample. The source of this sequence is a man aged 60 to 69 with colorectal cancer. This receptor chain uses TRBV5-1 and TRBJ1-1; TRBD1 is a weak D gene call, 6 bases matching. The sample consisted of PBMCs. The DNA sequence follows: TGCGCCAGCAGCTTGGCCGGGGGGGCGCGGTCTGAAGCTTTCTTT. Its amino acids are CASSLAGGARSEAFF.